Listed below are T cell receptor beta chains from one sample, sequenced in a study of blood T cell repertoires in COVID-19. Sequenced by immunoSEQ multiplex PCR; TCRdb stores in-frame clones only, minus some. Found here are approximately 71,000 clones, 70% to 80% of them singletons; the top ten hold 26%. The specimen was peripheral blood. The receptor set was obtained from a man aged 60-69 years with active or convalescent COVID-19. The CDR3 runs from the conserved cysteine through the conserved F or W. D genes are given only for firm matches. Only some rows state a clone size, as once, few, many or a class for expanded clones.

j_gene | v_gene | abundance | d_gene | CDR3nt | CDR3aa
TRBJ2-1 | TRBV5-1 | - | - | TGCGCCAGCAGCGGGGGAACAGGGTTCGGAGATGAGCAGTTCTTC | CASSGGTGFGDEQFF
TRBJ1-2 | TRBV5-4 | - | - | TGTGCCAGCAGCTTGAAAATGACGGGGGGTCTCGGAGGCTACACCTTC | CASSLKMTGGLGGYTF
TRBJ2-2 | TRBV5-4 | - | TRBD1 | TGTGCCAGCAGCTTGAACAGGGGAATGGACACCGGGGAGCTGTTTTTT | CASSLNRGMDTGELFF
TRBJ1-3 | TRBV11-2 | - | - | TGTGCCAGCAGGTTCAGGGGTGACACCATATATTTT | CASRFRGDTIYF
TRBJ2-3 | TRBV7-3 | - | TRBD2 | TGTGCCAGCAGCTTACTAGCGGGGGGGAGTACTAGCACAGATACGCAGTATTTT | CASSLLAGGSTSTDTQYF
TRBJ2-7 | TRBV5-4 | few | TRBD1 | TGTGCCAGCAGCCCCGCCAGGACAGGGGGGAACCCCTACGAGCAGTACTTC | CASSPARTGGNPYEQYF
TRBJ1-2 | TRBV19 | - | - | TGTGCCAGTACCCCCCGGGGAAACTATGGCTACACCTTC | CASTPRGNYGYTF
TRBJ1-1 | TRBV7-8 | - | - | TGTGCCAGCAGCTTAGCGAGGGGGTATGACACTGAAGCTTTCTTT | CASSLARGYDTEAFF
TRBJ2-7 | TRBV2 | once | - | TGTGCCACCGGACTTCTCTCCTACGAGCAGTACTTC | CATGLLSYEQYF
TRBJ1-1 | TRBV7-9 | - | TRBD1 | TGTGCCAGCAGCTCAGGGGGTAGCACTGAAGCTTTCTTT | CASSSGGSTEAFF
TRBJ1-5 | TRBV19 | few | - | TGTGCCAGTAGTATAGATGGGGGGAATCAGCCCCAGCATTTT | CASSIDGGNQPQHF
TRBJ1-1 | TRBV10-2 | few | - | TGCGCCAGCAGTGAACGGATGCGGGGGAAGACTGAAGCTTTCTTT | CASSERMRGKTEAFF
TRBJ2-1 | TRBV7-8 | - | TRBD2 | TGTGCCAGCAGCACGGGACTAGCCAATGAGCAGTTCTTC | CASSTGLANEQFF
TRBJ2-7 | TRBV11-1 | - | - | TGTGCCAGCAGTCCAAACCCGGGACAAGCCTACGAGCAGTACTTC | CASSPNPGQAYEQYF
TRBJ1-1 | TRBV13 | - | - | TGTGCCAGCAGCTCCCTACTCGGAGAAGGGGAACCTGAAGCTTTCTTT | CASSSLLGEGEPEAFF
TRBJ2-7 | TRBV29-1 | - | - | TGCAGCGCAACGGGATTCGCCTACGAGCAGTACTTC | CSATGFAYEQYF
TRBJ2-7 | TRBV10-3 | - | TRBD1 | TGTGCCATCACCAGGACAGGGGGCCCCTACGAGCAGTACTTC | CAITRTGGPYEQYF
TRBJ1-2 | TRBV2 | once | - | TGTGCCAGCAATTCTGTGATCGACAATCCCGACTATGGCTACACCTTC | CASNSVIDNPDYGYTF
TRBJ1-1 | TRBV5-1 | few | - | TGCGCCAGTCAGCGGGACACTGAAGCTTTCTTT | CASQRDTEAFF
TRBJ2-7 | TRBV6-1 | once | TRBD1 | TGTGCCAGCAGTGCCGTGGGACAGATGTACTCCTACGAGCAGTACTTC | CASSAVGQMYSYEQYF
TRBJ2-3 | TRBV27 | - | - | TGTGCCAGCAGTAGACAGGGCACAGATACGCAGTATTTT | CASSRQGTDTQYF
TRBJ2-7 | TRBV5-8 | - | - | TGTGCCAGCAGCTTCGGAGATTTCTCCTACGAGCAGTACTTC | CASSFGDFSYEQYF
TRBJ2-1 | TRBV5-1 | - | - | TGCGCCAGCAGCTTCGATGGCGGGTATTACAATGAGCAGTTCTTC | CASSFDGGYYNEQFF
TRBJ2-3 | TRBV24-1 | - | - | TGTGCCACCAATGGGGCGTTGTCAGATACGCAGTATTTT | CATNGALSDTQYF
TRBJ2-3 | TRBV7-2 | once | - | TGTGCCAGCAGCCCCGTCCGAGAAAAAATAGATACGCAGTATTTT | CASSPVREKIDTQYF
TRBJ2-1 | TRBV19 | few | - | TGTGCCAGTAGTGCCGGGACACTCTCCTACAATGAGCAGTTCTTC | CASSAGTLSYNEQFF
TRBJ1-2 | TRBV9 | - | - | TGTGCCAGCAGCGTAGTCAATAACTATGGCTACACCTTC | CASSVVNNYGYTF
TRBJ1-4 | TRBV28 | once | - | TGTGCCAGCAGTTTAACAGGGTCTTTTATCACTAATGAAAAACTGTTTTTT | CASSLTGSFITNEKLFF
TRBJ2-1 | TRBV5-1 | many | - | TGCGCCAGCAGCTTGGCTGTGGAGGACGGTGAGCAGTTCTTC | CASSLAVEDGEQFF
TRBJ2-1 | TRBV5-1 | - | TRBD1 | TGCGCCAGCAGCTTTGGGGTAAACAGGGGGCCCCTTGAGCAGTTCTTC | CASSFGVNRGPLEQFF
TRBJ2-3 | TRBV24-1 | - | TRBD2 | TGTGCCACCAGTGACCCTAGCGGGGGCCGACTGGATACGCAGTATTTT | CATSDPSGGRLDTQYF
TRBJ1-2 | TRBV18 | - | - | TGTGCCAGCTCAGTCGGGGGGGCGCATGGCTACACCTTC | CASSVGGAHGYTF
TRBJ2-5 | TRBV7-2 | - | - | TGTGCCAGCAGCTTAGCGCACTCCCCAGAGACCCAGTACTTC | CASSLAHSPETQYF
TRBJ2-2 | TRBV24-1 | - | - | TGTGCCACCAGTGATCTGAACATTCAGGGAAACACCGGGGAGCTGTTTTTT | CATSDLNIQGNTGELFF
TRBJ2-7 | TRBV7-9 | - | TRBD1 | TGTGCCAGCAGCTATGGTGGGGGACAGTCCTCCTACGAGCAGTACTTC | CASSYGGGQSSYEQYF
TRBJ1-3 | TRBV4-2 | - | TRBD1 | TGTGCCAGCAGCCAAGTAGGGGTGACAGGGCAGATCGGAAACACCATATATTTT | CASSQVGVTGQIGNTIYF
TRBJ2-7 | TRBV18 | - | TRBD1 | TGTGCCAGCTCACCCCAGGACAGGGGGTCCTACGAGCAGTACTTC | CASSPQDRGSYEQYF